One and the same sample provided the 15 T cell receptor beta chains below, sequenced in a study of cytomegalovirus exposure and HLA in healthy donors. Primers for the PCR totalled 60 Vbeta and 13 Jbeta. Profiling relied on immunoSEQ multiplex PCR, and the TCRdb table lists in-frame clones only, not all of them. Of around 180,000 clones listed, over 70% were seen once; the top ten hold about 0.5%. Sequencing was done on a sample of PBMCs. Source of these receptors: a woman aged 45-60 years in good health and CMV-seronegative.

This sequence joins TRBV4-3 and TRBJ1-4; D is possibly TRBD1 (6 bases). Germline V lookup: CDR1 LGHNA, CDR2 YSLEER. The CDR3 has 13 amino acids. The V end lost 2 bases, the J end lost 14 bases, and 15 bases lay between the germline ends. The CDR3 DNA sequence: TGCGCCAGCAGCCAACTCTCCACAGGGATCCTGTTTTTT. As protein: CASSQLSTGILFF.

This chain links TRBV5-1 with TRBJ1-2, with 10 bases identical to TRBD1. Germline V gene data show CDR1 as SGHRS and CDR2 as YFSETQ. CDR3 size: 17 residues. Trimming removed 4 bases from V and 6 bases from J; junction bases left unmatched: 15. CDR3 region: CASSHRAGDRGLNGYTF. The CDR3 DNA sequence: TGCGCCAGCAGCCACAGGGCTGGGGACAGGGGTTTAAATGGCTACACCTTC.

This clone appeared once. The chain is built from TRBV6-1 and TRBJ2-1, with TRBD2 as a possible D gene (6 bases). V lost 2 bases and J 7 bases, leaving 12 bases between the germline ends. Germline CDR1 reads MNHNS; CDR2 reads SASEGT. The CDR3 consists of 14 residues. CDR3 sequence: CASSERETSNEQFF. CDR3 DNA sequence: TGTGCCAGCAGTGAAAGAGAGACTAGTAATGAGCAGTTCTTC.

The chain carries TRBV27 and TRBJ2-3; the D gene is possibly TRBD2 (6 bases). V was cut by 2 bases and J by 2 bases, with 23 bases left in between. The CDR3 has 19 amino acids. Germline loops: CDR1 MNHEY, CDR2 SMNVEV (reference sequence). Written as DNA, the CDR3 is TGTGCCAGCAGTTTACTTTCACCCACGGGACTCCCCCACACAGATACGCAGTATTTT. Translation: CASSLLSPTGLPHTDTQYF.

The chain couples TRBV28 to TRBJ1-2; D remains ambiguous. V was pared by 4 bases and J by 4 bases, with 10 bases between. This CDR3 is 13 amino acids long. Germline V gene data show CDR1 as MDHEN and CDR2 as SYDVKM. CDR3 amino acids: CASSSTPPYGYTF. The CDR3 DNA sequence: TGTGCCAGCAGTTCCACACCTCCCTATGGCTACACCTTC.

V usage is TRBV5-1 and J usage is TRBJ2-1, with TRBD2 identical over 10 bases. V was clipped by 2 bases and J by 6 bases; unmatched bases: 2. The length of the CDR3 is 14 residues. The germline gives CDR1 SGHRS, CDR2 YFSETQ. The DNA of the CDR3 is TGCGCCAGCAGCTTCCTAGCGGGAGTCAATGAGCAGTTCTTC. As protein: CASSFLAGVNEQFF.

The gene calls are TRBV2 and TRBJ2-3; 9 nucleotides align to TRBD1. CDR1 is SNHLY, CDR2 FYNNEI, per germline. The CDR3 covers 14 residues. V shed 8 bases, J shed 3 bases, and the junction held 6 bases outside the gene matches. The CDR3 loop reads CASGGTGWTDTQYF. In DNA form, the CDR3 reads TGTGCCAGCGGAGGGACAGGGTGGACAGATACGCAGTATTTT.

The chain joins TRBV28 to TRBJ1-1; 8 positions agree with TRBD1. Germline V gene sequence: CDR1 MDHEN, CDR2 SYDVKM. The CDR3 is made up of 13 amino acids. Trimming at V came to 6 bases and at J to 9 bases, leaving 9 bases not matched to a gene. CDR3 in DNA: TGTGCCAGCAGAACCGGGACAGGATTTAAAGCTTTCTTT. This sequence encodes CASRTGTGFKAFF. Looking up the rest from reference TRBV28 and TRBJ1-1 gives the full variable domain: DVKVTQSSRYLVKRTGEKVFLECVQDMDHENMFWYRQDPGLGLRLIYFSYDVKMKEKGDIPEGYSVSREKKERFSLILESASTNQTSMYLCASRTGTGFKAFFGQGTRLTVV.

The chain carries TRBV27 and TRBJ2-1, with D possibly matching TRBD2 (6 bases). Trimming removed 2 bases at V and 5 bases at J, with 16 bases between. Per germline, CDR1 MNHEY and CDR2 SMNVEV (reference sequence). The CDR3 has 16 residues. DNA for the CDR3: TGTGCCAGCAGTTTACGCCGGGACTTACAAAACAATGAGCAGTTCTTC. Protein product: CASSLRRDLQNNEQFF.

Here the CDR3 reads CASSPLAKNIQYF. For the CDR3, the DNA is TGTGCCAGCAGCCCACTAGCCAAAAACATTCAGTACTTC. The genes are TRBV14 and TRBJ2-4, with D unresolved. Germline CDR1 reads SGHDN; CDR2 reads FVKESK. The V gene lost 4 bases and the J gene lost 0 bases, with 4 bases spanning the gap. The CDR3 runs 13 residues. Full variable domain (rest looked up from reference TRBV14 and TRBJ2-4): EAGVTQFPSHSVIEKGQTVTLRCDPISGHDNLYWYRRVMGKEIKFLLHFVKESKQDESGMPNNRFLAERTGGTYSTLKVQPAELEDSGVYFCASSPLAKNIQYFGAGTRLSVL.

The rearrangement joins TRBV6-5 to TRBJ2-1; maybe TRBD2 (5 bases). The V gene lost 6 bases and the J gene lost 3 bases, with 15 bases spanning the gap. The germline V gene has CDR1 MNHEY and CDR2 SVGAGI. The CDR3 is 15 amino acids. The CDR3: CASSPTRTLYNEQFF. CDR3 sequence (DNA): TGTGCCAGCAGCCCTACTAGGACCCTCTACAATGAGCAGTTCTTC.

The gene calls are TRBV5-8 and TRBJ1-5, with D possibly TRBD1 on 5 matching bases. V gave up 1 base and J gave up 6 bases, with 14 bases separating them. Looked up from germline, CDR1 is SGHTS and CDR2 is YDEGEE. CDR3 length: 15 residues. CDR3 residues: CASSLRTGGGQPQHF. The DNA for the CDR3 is TGTGCCAGCAGCTTGAGGACCGGGGGAGGTCAGCCCCAGCATTTT.

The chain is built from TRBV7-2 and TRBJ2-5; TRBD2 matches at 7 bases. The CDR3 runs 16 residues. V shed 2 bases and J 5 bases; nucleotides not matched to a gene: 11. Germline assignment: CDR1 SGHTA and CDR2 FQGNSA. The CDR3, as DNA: TGTGCCAGCAGCTTATATGAGGGAGGGCCGGGGGAGACCCAGTACTTC. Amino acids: CASSLYEGGPGETQYF. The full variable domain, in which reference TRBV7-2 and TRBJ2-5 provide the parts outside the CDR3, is GAGVSQSPSNKVTEKGKDVELRCDPISGHTALYWYRQSLGQGLEFLIYFQGNSAPDKSGLPSDRFSAERTGGSVSTLTIQRTQQEDSAVYLCASSLYEGGPGETQYFGPGTRLLVL.

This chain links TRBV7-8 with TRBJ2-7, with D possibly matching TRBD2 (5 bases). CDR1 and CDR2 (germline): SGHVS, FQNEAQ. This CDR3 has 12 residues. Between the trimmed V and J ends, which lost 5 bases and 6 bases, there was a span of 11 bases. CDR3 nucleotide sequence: TGTGCCAGCAGCCTTTCCCGGGGCGAGCAGTACTTC. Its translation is CASSLSRGEQYF.

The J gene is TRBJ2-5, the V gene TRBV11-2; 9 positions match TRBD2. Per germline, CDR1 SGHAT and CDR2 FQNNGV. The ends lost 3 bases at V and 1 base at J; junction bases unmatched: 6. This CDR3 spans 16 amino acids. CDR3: CASSLFAGGSQETQYF. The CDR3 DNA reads TGTGCCAGCAGCTTGTTCGCGGGAGGGTCCCAAGAGACCCAGTACTTC.